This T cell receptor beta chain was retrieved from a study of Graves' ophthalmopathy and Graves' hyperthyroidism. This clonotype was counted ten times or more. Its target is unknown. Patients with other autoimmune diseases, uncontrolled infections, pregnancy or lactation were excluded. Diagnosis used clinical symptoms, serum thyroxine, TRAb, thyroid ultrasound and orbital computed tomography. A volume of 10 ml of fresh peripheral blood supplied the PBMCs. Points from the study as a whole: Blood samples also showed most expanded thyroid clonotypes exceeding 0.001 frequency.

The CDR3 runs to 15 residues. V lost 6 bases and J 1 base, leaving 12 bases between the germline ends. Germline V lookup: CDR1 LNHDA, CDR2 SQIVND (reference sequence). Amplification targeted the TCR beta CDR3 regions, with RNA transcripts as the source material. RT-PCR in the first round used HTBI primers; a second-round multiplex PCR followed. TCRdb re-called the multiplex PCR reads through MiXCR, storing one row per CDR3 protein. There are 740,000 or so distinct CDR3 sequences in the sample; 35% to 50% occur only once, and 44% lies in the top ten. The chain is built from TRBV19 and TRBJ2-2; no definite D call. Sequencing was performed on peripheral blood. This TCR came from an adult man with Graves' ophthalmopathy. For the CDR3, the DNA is TGTGCCAGTAGGTCGGGCGGTCTGAACACCGGGGAGCTGTTTTTT. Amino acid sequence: CASRSGGLNTGELFF.